A single sample is the source of the 14 T cell receptor beta chains below, sequenced in a study of blood T cell repertoires in COVID-19. Measured with immunoSEQ multiplex PCR; TCRdb has only the in-frame clones, and not every one. The sample has about 26,000 clones; around 87% are singletons. Sequenced: peripheral blood. All receptors come from a man between 65 and 85 years old with acute or convalescent COVID-19.

The J gene is TRBJ2-5, the V gene TRBV29-1; TRBD2 is a possible D gene (7 bases). From germline, CDR1 is SQVTM and CDR2 ANQGSEA. Trimming removed 3 bases from V and 0 bases from J, with 17 bases in between. This CDR3 spans 16 amino acids. The CDR3 nucleotides read TGCAGCGTTGATAGCGGGTCAGGGGCGTACCAAGAGACCCAGTACTTC. It encodes CSVDSGSGAYQETQYF.

V is TRBV9 and J is TRBJ2-2, with TRBD2 matching over 7 bases. There are 16 residues in the CDR3. Unmatched junction bases numbered 5, after V lost 0 bases and J lost 3 bases. Germline loops: CDR1 SGDLS, CDR2 YYNGEE. The CDR3 here is CASSVGVGGHTGELFF. The CDR3 DNA reads TGTGCCAGCAGCGTAGGGGTGGGAGGGCACACCGGGGAGCTGTTTTTT.

CDR3 in amino acids: CASRQGESSPLHF. For the CDR3, the DNA is TGTGCCAGCCGACAGGGTGAGAGTTCACCCCTCCACTTT. V usage is TRBV2 and J usage is TRBJ1-6; 7 nucleotides line up with TRBD1. V lost 8 bases to trimming and J lost 9 bases; unmatched junction nucleotides: 7. The CDR3 is 13 residues long. Looked up from germline, CDR1 is SNHLY and CDR2 is FYNNEI. Complete variable domain (other parts from reference TRBV2 and TRBJ1-6): EPEVTQTPSHQVTQMGQEVILRCVPISNHLYFYWYRQILGQKVEFLVSFYNNEISEKSEIFDDQFSVERPDGSNFTLKIRSTKLEDSAMYFCASRQGESSPLHFGNGTRLTVT.

In its sample, this clone was seen a few times. V usage is TRBV5-4 and J usage is TRBJ1-5; 8 nucleotides line up with TRBD1. J lost 5 bases, V lost 3 bases, and 4 bases had no gene match. Per the germline V gene, CDR1 is SGHNT and CDR2 is YYREEE (reference sequence). The CDR3 consists of 14 residues. This chain's CDR3 is CASSYGQGDQPQHF. DNA of the CDR3: TGTGCCAGCAGCTATGGACAGGGTGATCAGCCCCAGCATTTT.

The rearrangement uses TRBV7-8 and TRBJ1-1; 7 bases are shared with TRBD1. Germline loops: CDR1 SGHVS, CDR2 FQNEAQ. V lost 4 bases and J lost 0; bases outside the gene matches: 11. The CDR3 loop spans 17 amino acids. The CDR3 spells CASSSPIGQDLNTEAFF. The CDR3 coding sequence is TGTGCCAGCAGCTCACCGATCGGACAGGACTTGAACACTGAAGCTTTCTTT.

This clone appeared a few times. This chain uses TRBV4-2 with TRBJ2-7, with D tentatively TRBD2 (7 bases). Germline V gene lookup returns CDR1 LGHNA and CDR2 YNFKEQ. The CDR3 covers 15 residues. V dropped 1 base and J dropped 2 bases, with 12 bases sitting between them. As DNA, the CDR3 is TGTGCCAGCAGCCAAGCTCAGGGGACTACCTACGAGCAGTACTTC. Its protein product is CASSQAQGTTYEQYF.

This sequence joins TRBV19 and TRBJ2-6; D gene unclear. CDR1 is LNHDA, CDR2 SQIVND, per germline (reference sequence). Trimming removed 5 bases at V and 4 bases at J, with 15 bases between. CDR3 length: 16 residues. The CDR3 coding sequence is TGTGCCAGTAGTCCCCACCTAGGAGCAGGGGCCAACGTCCTGACTTTC. Translation gives CASSPHLGAGANVLTF.

The chain couples TRBV12-3 or TRBV12-4 to TRBJ1-1; TRBD1 matches 9 bases. This CDR3 comprises 13 residues. Germline trimming cut 3 bases from V and 6 bases from J; bases unmatched to any gene: 2. The CDR3 nucleotides are TGTGCCAGCAGTTTTACAGGGGGCGCTGAAGCTTTCTTT. This codes for CASSFTGGAEAFF.

The chain carries TRBV19 and TRBJ2-5; 8 bases match TRBD1. CDR1 is LNHDA, CDR2 SQIVND, per germline (reference sequence). Germline trimming cut 5 bases from V and 5 bases from J; bases unmatched to any gene: 7. The CDR3 has 14 residues. CDR3: CASSSQTGDETQYF. DNA of the CDR3: TGTGCCAGTAGTTCTCAGACAGGGGATGAGACCCAGTACTTC.

V usage is TRBV28 and J usage is TRBJ2-1; TRBD2 matches 9 bases. Germline-derived CDR1 and CDR2 are MDHEN and SYDVKM. The CDR3 is made up of 16 amino acids. After removal of 5 bases from V and 9 bases from J, the junction contained 14 bases not matched to a gene. DNA of the CDR3: TGTGCCAGCAGTCTCTTAGCGGGAGACCCCCCGTTTGAGCAGTTCTTC. Its translation: CASSLLAGDPPFEQFF.

As regards this clone: The junction differs from germline at one of its ends, possibly a read error. This CDR3 reads CSAREAYEQCF. The CDR3 nucleotides are TGCAGTGCTAGAGAAGCGTACGAGCAGTGCTTC. The chain has TRBV20-1 and TRBJ2-7; D call uncertain. This CDR3 is built from 11 residues. CDR1 and CDR2 from the germline V gene are DFQATT and SNEGSKA (reference sequence).

This clone came up a few times. The chain combines TRBV6-2 or TRBV6-3 with TRBJ2-7; 11 bases agree with TRBD2. The germline gives CDR1 MNHEY, CDR2 SVGEGT. The CDR3 runs 12 residues. V was pared by 6 bases and J by 13 bases, with 8 bases of the junction left unmatched. CDR3 nucleotides: TGTGCCAGCAGCCAACGGGGGACTAGCGGATACTTC. Protein product: CASSQRGTSGYF.

This clone was observed a single time. V gene TRBV29-1 combines with J gene TRBJ1-1; 10 nucleotides line up with TRBD1. The J segment lost 6 bases and the V segment lost 7 bases, leaving 8 bases of the junction unmatched. Germline V CDR1 and CDR2: SQVTM, ANQGSEA. The CDR3 runs to 13 residues. This CDR3 reads CSGGDRGVAEAFF. The CDR3 nucleotides read TGCAGCGGGGGGGACAGGGGCGTCGCTGAAGCTTTCTTT. Drawing the rest from reference TRBV29-1 and TRBJ1-1, the complete variable domain is SAVISQKPSRDICQRGTSLTIQCQVDSQVTMMFWYRQQPGQSLTLIATANQGSEATYESGFVIDKFPISRPNLTFSTLTVSNMSPEDSSIYLCSGGDRGVAEAFFGQGTRLTVV.

This chain connects TRBV7-9 to TRBJ1-6, with D possibly matching TRBD1 (5 bases). CDR1 is SEHNR and CDR2 is FQNEAQ in the germline V gene (reference sequence). The CDR3 loop spans 14 amino acids. Trimming pared 5 bases from V and 5 bases from J, leaving 10 bases between. CDR3 protein: CASSVTVNNSPLHF. DNA for the CDR3: TGTGCCAGCAGCGTGACAGTGAATAATTCACCCCTCCACTTT.